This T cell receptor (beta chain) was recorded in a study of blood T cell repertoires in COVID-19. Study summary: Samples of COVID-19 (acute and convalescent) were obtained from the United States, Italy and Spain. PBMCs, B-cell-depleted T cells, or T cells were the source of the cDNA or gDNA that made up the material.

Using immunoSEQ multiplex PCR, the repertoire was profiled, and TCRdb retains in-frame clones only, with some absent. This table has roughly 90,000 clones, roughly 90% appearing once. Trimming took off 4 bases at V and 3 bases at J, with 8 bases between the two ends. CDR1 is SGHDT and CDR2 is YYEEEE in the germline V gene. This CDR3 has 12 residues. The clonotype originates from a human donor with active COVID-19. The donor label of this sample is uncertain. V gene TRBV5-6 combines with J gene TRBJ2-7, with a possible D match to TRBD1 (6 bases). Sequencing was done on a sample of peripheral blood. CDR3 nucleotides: TGTGCCAGCAGCCGGACAGACTACGAGCAGTACTTC. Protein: CASSRTDYEQYF.